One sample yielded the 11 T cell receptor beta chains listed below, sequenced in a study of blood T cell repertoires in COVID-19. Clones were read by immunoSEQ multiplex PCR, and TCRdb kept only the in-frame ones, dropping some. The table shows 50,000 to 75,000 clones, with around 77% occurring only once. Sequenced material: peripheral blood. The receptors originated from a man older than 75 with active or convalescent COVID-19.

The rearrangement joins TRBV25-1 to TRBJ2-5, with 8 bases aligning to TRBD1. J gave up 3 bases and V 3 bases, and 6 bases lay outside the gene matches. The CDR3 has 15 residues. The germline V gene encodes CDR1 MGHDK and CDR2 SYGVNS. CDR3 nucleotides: TGTGCCAGCAGTGACCCCCAGGACAGGGAAGAGACCCAGTACTTC. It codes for CASSDPQDREETQYF.

The CDR3 spells CASSFGRGETQYF. CDR3 in DNA: TGTGCCAGCAGCTTCGGCAGGGGAGAGACCCAGTACTTC. The chain is built from TRBV11-2 and TRBJ2-5; D may be TRBD1 (6 bases). From germline, CDR1 is SGHAT and CDR2 FQNNGV. Deletions cut 3 bases from V and 4 bases from J, with 9 bases between. The CDR3 is 13 amino acids.

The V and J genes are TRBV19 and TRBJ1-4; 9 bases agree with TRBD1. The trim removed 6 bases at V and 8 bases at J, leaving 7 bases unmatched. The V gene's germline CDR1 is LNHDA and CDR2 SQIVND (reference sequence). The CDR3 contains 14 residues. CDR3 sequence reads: CASSVQGAREKLFF. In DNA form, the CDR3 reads TGTGCCAGTAGCGTACAGGGGGCTAGGGAAAAACTGTTTTTT.

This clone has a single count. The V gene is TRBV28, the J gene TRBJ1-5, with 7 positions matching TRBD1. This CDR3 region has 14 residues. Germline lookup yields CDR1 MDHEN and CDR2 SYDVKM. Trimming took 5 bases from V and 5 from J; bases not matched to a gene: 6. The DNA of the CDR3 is TGTGCCAGCAGTCAAGCGACAGGGCATCAGCCCCAGCATTTT. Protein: CASSQATGHQPQHF.

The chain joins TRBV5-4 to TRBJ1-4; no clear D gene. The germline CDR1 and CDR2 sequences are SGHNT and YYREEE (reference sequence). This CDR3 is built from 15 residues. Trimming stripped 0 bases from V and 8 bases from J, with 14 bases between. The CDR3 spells CASSLGAGLKEKLFF. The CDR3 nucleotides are TGTGCCAGCAGCTTGGGGGCGGGATTGAAAGAAAAACTGTTTTTT.

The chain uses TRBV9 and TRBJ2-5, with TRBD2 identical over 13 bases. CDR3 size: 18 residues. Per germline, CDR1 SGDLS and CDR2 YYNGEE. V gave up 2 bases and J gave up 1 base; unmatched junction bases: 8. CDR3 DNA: TGTGCCAGCAGCGTCGGGACTAGCGGGGCGGTAGGCCAAGAGACCCAGTACTTC. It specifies CASSVGTSGAVGQETQYF.

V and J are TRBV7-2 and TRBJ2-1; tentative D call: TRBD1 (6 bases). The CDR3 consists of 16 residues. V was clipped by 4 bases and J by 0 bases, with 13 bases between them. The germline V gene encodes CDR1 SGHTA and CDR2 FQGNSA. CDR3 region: CASSSQGHSSYNEQFF. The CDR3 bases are TGTGCCAGCAGCTCCCAGGGGCATAGCTCCTACAATGAGCAGTTCTTC.

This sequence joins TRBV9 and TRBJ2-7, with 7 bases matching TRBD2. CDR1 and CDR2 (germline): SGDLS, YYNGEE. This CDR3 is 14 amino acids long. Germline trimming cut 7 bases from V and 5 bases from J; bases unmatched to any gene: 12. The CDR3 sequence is CASGRGGFGHEQYF. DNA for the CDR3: TGTGCCAGCGGGCGGGGAGGGTTTGGCCACGAGCAGTACTTC.

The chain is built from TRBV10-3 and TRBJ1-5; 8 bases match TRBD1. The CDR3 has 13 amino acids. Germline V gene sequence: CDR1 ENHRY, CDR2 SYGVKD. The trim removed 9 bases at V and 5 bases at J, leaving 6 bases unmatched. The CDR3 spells CAIREQGDQPQHF. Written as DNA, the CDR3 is TGTGCCATAAGGGAACAGGGGGATCAGCCCCAGCATTTT.

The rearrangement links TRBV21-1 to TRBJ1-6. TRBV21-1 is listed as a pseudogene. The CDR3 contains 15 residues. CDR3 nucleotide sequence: TGTGCCAACTCCCCGGCAGGAGGGCACAATTCACCCCTCCACTTT. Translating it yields CANSPAGGHNSPLHF.

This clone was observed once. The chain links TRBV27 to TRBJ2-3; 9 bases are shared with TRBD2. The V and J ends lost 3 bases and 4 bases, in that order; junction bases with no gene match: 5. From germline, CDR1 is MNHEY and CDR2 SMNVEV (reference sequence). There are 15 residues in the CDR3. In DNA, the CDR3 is TGTGCCAGCAGTTTCCTAGCGGGAACAGCAGATACGCAGTATTTT. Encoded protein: CASSFLAGTADTQYF.